The 6 T cell receptor beta chains listed next were all sequenced from one sample in a study of blood T cells in healthy people across ages. Next came a second PCR, run for about 7 to 12 cycles, which used a sample-barcoded 5' primer along with a J-beta primer mix. TCRdb itself ran the 5' RACE reads through MiXCR, one entry per CDR3 protein. The sample holds some 1.1 million distinct CDR3 sequences, under 40% seen once. Sequenced sample: blood. The receptors come from a man aged 18 to 30 in good health.

In this sample, this clonotype turned up a few times. This chain connects TRBV24-1 to TRBJ2-3; D unresolved. Trimming took off 0 bases at V and 5 bases at J, with 5 bases between the two ends. CDR3 length: 13 residues. Per germline, CDR1 KGHDR and CDR2 SFDVKD. The CDR3 region is CATSDLGEDTQYF. DNA of the CDR3: TGTGCCACCAGTGATTTGGGGGAAGATACGCAGTATTTT.

The gene calls are TRBV19 and TRBJ2-3; D is ambiguous. CDR1 and CDR2 from the germline V gene are LNHDA and SQIVND (reference sequence). The V end was cut by 3 bases, the J end by 12 bases, with 13 bases between. This CDR3 has 12 residues. CDR3 nucleotide sequence: TGTGCCAGTAGTATGTGGAGTCTAGACCAGTATTTT. Its translation: CASSMWSLDQYF.

The V and J genes are TRBV7-9 and TRBJ2-7, with TRBD1 as a possible D gene (6 bases). Trimming cost V 3 bases and J 5 bases, with 11 bases left between them. Germline V lookup: CDR1 SEHNR, CDR2 FQNEAQ (reference sequence). The CDR3 runs to 13 residues. The CDR3 loop is CASSFQNRDEQYF. CDR3 sequence (DNA): TGTGCCAGCAGCTTTCAAAACAGGGACGAGCAGTACTTC. The variable domain in full, completed from reference TRBV7-9 and TRBJ2-7, reads DTGVSQNPRHKITKRGQNVTFRCDPISEHNRLYWYRQTLGQGPEFLTYFQNEAQLEKSRLLSDRFSAERPKGSFSTLEIQRTEQGDSAMYLCASSFQNRDEQYFGPGTRLTVT.

This clonotype was detected many times. The chain is built from TRBV20-1 and TRBJ1-5; D is uncertain. Germline V gene data show CDR1 as DFQATT and CDR2 as SNEGSKA (reference sequence). The V end lost 5 bases, the J end lost 4 bases, and 21 bases lay between the germline ends. This CDR3 contains 16 residues. The CDR3: CSASALFGGGNQPQHF. As DNA, the CDR3 is TGCAGTGCTTCCGCCCTATTCGGTGGCGGGAATCAGCCCCAGCATTTT.

The V gene is TRBV7-8, the J gene TRBJ2-7, with D perhaps matching TRBD2 (6 bases). V lost 5 bases and J lost 2, with 19 bases in between. The CDR3 has 16 residues. Germline V gene sequence: CDR1 SGHVS, CDR2 FQNEAQ. CDR3 loop: CASSPSTTSGTYEQYF. The CDR3 nucleotides read TGTGCCAGCAGCCCCTCGACGACTAGTGGGACCTACGAGCAGTACTTC.

This clonotype was counted between two and nine times. The gene calls are TRBV25-1 and TRBJ1-5; D remains unclear. Trimming stripped 3 bases from V and 5 bases from J, with 8 bases between. This CDR3 has 13 amino acids. The germline CDR1 and CDR2 sequences are MGHDK and SYGVNS. The CDR3 here is CASSDFGDQPQHF. The CDR3 DNA follows: TGTGCCAGCAGTGATTTCGGGGATCAGCCCCAGCATTTT.